One sample yielded the 16 T cell receptor beta chains listed below, sequenced in a study of cytomegalovirus exposure and HLA in healthy donors. The PCR contained 60 Vbeta and 13 Jbeta primers. Assay used: immunoSEQ multiplex PCR; TCRdb lists only in-frame clones, some missing. The data show 130,000 or so clones, around 74% seen once. The specimen sequenced was PBMCs. These receptors were obtained from a man in his late teens or twenties in good health and CMV-seropositive.

This clone was picked up a small number of times. The CDR3 DNA is TGTGCCAGCAGCTTCGACAGGTTATCTTACGAGCAGTACTTC. This sequence encodes CASSFDRLSYEQYF. The chain is built from TRBV5-6 and TRBJ2-7, with D possibly being TRBD1 (6 bases). V was trimmed by 2 bases and J by 4 bases, leaving 13 bases between them. This CDR3 region has 14 residues. Germline V CDR1 and CDR2: SGHDT, YYEEEE.

Concerning this clone itself: Other DNA sequences of this sample code for an identical CDR3. This sequence joins TRBV18 and TRBJ1-1, with D tentatively TRBD1 (6 bases). Germline loops: CDR1 KGHSH, CDR2 LQKENI. CDR3 length: 13 amino acids. Between the trimmed V and J ends, which lost 4 bases and 1 base, there was a span of 7 bases. CDR3 sequence: CASSLDRNTEAFF. The CDR3 DNA follows: TGTGCCAGCTCACTGGACAGGAACACTGAAGCTTTCTTT.

The rearrangement joins TRBV27 to TRBJ2-7; 11 nucleotides agree with TRBD1. CDR1 is MNHEY, CDR2 SMNVEV, per germline (reference sequence). There are 15 residues in the CDR3. V was pared by 8 bases and J by 2 bases, with 8 bases of the junction left unmatched. For the CDR3, the DNA is TGTGCCAGCGAAACCCTGGACAGGGGGCCCTACGAGCAGTACTTC. Its translation is CASETLDRGPYEQYF.

The CDR3 DNA reads TGTGCCAGCAGTGGGGCTAGCAACAATGAGCAGTTCTTC. Protein product: CASSGASNNEQFF. V is TRBV2 and J is TRBJ2-1, with D perhaps matching TRBD2 (5 bases). The CDR3 is made up of 13 amino acids. CDR1 is SNHLY and CDR2 is FYNNEI in the germline V gene. The ends were cut back, 4 bases at V and 5 bases at J, with 9 bases in the middle.

This chain links TRBV23-1 with TRBJ1-1, with D tentatively TRBD1 (5 bases). TRBV23-1 is annotated as an ORF whose role is uncertain. This CDR3 comprises 15 residues. V was trimmed by 7 bases and J by 5 bases, leaving 20 bases between them. The CDR3 DNA sequence: TGCGCCAGCAACTTTATGCAGGGTGACGAAACTGAAGCTTTCTTT. The encoded protein is CASNFMQGDETEAFF.

The chain combines TRBV5-1 with TRBJ2-5; 9 bases are a match to TRBD2. This CDR3 is built from 15 residues. Looked up from germline, CDR1 is SGHRS and CDR2 is YFSETQ. J gave up 5 bases and V 0 bases, and 5 bases lay outside the gene matches. The CDR3 sequence: CASSLVASGAETQYF. In DNA, the CDR3 is TGCGCCAGCAGCTTGGTTGCTAGCGGGGCGGAGACCCAGTACTTC. Full variable domain (missing parts from reference TRBV5-1 and TRBJ2-5): KAGVTQTPRYLIKTRGQQVTLSCSPISGHRSVSWYQQTPGQGLQFLFEYFSETQRNKGNFPGRFSGRQFSNSRSEMNVSTLELGDSALYLCASSLVASGAETQYFGPGTRLLVL.

The J gene is TRBJ2-1, the V gene TRBV7-3; possible D gene TRBD1, 5 bases. Trimming shortened V by 4 bases and J by 7 bases, and 17 bases separated the two germline ends. This CDR3 spans 15 amino acids. The germline CDR1 and CDR2 sequences are SGHTA and FQGTGA. The CDR3 nucleotides read TGTGCCAGCAGCTCTGGGGCGGAGCTAGGGAATGAGCAGTTCTTC. It is translated as CASSSGAELGNEQFF.

Worth noting for this clone: The sample holds other DNA sequences that translate to the same CDR3. This chain links TRBV7-2 with TRBJ1-5; D is undetermined. Between the trimmed V and J ends, which lost 5 bases and 5 bases, there was a span of 10 bases. The CDR3 length is 13 residues. Germline values: CDR1 SGHTA, CDR2 FQGNSA. This CDR3 reads CASSLSGDQPQHF. The CDR3 nucleotides are TGTGCCAGCAGCCTTTCAGGCGATCAGCCCCAGCATTTT.

The chain employs TRBV29-1 and TRBJ2-1; 7 bases map to TRBD2. Germline loops: CDR1 SQVTM, CDR2 ANQGSEA. V dropped 7 bases and J dropped 3; count of bases not matched to a gene: 3. The CDR3 is 12 residues long. The CDR3 spells CSGAGVYNEQFF. In DNA form, the CDR3 reads TGCAGCGGTGCGGGGGTCTACAATGAGCAGTTCTTC.

The V gene is TRBV7-9, the J gene TRBJ1-5; 7 nucleotides match TRBD1. Germline CDR1 and CDR2: SEHNR and FQNEAQ (reference sequence). The CDR3 has 14 amino acids. With V trimmed by 5 bases and J by 3 bases, 4 bases remained unmatched. CDR3: CASSQDRPNQPQHF. CDR3 sequence (DNA): TGTGCCAGCAGCCAGGACAGGCCCAATCAGCCCCAGCATTTT.

The chain uses TRBV29-1 and TRBJ1-2; possibly TRBD1 for D (6 bases). Germline V lookup: CDR1 SQVTM, CDR2 ANQGSEA. The CDR3 sequence is 13 residues long. The V end lost 7 bases, the J end lost 6 bases, and 18 bases lay between the germline ends. CDR3 sequence reads: CSGNRDGADGYTF. CDR3 nucleotides: TGCAGCGGGAACAGGGACGGGGCGGATGGCTACACCTTC. Full variable domain (outside the CDR3, taken from reference TRBV29-1 and TRBJ1-2): SAVISQKPSRDICQRGTSLTIQCQVDSQVTMMFWYRQQPGQSLTLIATANQGSEATYESGFVIDKFPISRPNLTFSTLTVSNMSPEDSSIYLCSGNRDGADGYTFGSGTRLTVV.

The chain employs TRBV10-3 and TRBJ1-1; possibly TRBD1 for D (6 bases). CDR1 is ENHRY, CDR2 SYGVKD, per germline. The ends were cut back, 8 bases at V and 1 base at J, with 11 bases in the middle. This CDR3 is 13 amino acids long. The CDR3 here is CAIRDKQNTEAFF. CDR3 bases: TGTGCCATCCGGGACAAACAGAACACTGAAGCTTTCTTT.

The chain joins TRBV28 to TRBJ2-3; 10 positions match TRBD2. This CDR3 comprises 15 residues. The trim removed 6 bases at V and 3 bases at J, leaving 6 bases unmatched. Germline V lookup: CDR1 MDHEN, CDR2 SYDVKM. The CDR3: CASRLIAGGTDTQYF. DNA of the CDR3: TGTGCCAGCAGACTAATAGCGGGAGGTACAGATACGCAGTATTTT.

The chain has TRBV10-3 and TRBJ2-1; 13 nucleotides align to TRBD2. CDR3 length: 15 amino acids. V lost 11 bases and J lost 3; bases outside the gene matches: 7. Germline CDR1 reads ENHRY; CDR2 reads SYGVKD. Written as DNA, the CDR3 is TGTGCCGTCACCACTAGCGGGAGGGGCTACAATGAGCAGTTCTTC. Translation: CAVTTSGRGYNEQFF.

This chain uses TRBV7-2 with TRBJ2-2; the D is unclear. The CDR3 is made up of 14 amino acids. Germline V lookup: CDR1 SGHTA, CDR2 FQGNSA. V was trimmed by 2 bases and J by 4 bases, leaving 8 bases between them. CDR3 in DNA: TGTGCCAGCAGCTTACAGTTTATCACCGGGGAGCTGTTTTTT. It yields the protein CASSLQFITGELFF. Full variable domain (remainder filled in from reference TRBV7-2 and TRBJ2-2): GAGVSQSPSNKVTEKGKDVELRCDPISGHTALYWYRQSLGQGLEFLIYFQGNSAPDKSGLPSDRFSAERTGGSVSTLTIQRTQQEDSAVYLCASSLQFITGELFFGEGSRLTVL.

In this sample, this clone turned up once. The CDR3 here is CASSGISWVSGQFPNTEAFF. CDR3 DNA sequence: TGTGCCAGCAGTGGAATCTCCTGGGTCTCGGGACAGTTTCCGAACACTGAAGCTTTCTTT. The chain carries TRBV2 and TRBJ1-1; 7 nucleotides align to TRBD1. There are 20 residues in the CDR3. Losses at the gene ends were 4 bases for V and 1 base for J; bases not matched to a gene: 21. Germline V CDR1 and CDR2: SNHLY, FYNNEI.